The 26 T cell receptor beta chains listed next were all sequenced from one sample in a study of Graves' ophthalmopathy and Graves' hyperthyroidism. RNA transcripts served as template for amplifying TCR beta CDR3 sequences. HTBI-primed RT-PCR formed the first round, and a multiplex PCR formed the second. TCRdb passed the multiplex PCR reads through MiXCR, listing each CDR3 protein once. The table lists roughly 610,000 distinct CDR3 sequences, about 20% of them singletons. Sequenced sample: peripheral blood. The receptor set was obtained from a woman under 30 with stable Graves' hyperthyroidism. Some clones in this sample may be carry-over from other donors' samples.

This chain uses TRBV28 with TRBJ1-1, with 7 bases fitting TRBD1. CDR1 is MDHEN, CDR2 SYDVKM, per germline. The CDR3 has 15 residues. V was pared by 3 bases and J by 5 bases, with 9 bases of the junction left unmatched. This CDR3 is CASSFPSTGRTEAFF. The CDR3 DNA follows: TGTGCCAGCAGTTTCCCATCGACAGGGCGGACTGAAGCTTTCTTT.

In this sample, this clonotype turned up many times. This chain links TRBV2 with TRBJ1-1; D may be TRBD1 (6 bases). Germline V gives CDR1 SNHLY, CDR2 FYNNEI. CDR3 size: 12 residues. Trimming took off 9 bases at V and 5 bases at J, with 13 bases between the two ends. Here the CDR3 reads CASRGSRTEAFF. DNA of the CDR3: TGTGCCAGTAGGGGGAGTCGGACTGAAGCTTTCTTT.

A few counts support this clonotype. One end of the junction fails to match germline, which may point to a read error. The chain links TRBV12-3 or TRBV12-4 to TRBJ2-5; D gene unclear. The CDR3 has 13 residues. The CDR3 DNA reads TGTGCCAGCAGTTTAAGGGCGCAAGAGACCAAGTACTTC. Residues: CASSLRAQETKYF.

The chain joins TRBV6-1 to TRBJ1-6; 9 positions match TRBD1. The CDR3 covers 18 residues. Germline V gives CDR1 MNHNS, CDR2 SASEGT. V gave up 6 bases and J gave up 9 bases; unmatched junction bases: 18. CDR3 residues: CASRQIFIPGQGASPLHF. CDR3 sequence (DNA): TGTGCCAGCAGGCAGATTTTTATACCGGGACAGGGAGCTTCACCCCTCCACTTT.

CDR3 protein: CSAAGVGIAGVETQYF. Written as DNA, the CDR3 is TGCAGTGCCGCCGGGGTGGGAATAGCGGGGGTAGAGACCCAGTACTTC. The chain couples TRBV20-1 to TRBJ2-5, with 9 nucleotides matching TRBD2. The ends lost 6 bases at V and 4 bases at J; junction bases unmatched: 15. CDR3 length: 16 amino acids. Germline values: CDR1 DFQATT, CDR2 SNEGSKA (reference sequence).

The genes are TRBV6-1 and TRBJ1-2; TRBD1 matches 8 bases. CDR1 is MNHNS, CDR2 SASEGT, per germline. V shed 6 bases, J shed 4 bases, and the junction held 7 bases outside the gene matches. The CDR3 is 14 amino acids. The CDR3 protein is CASSGGTGSYGYTF. Here the CDR3 DNA reads TGTGCCAGCAGCGGCGGGACAGGAAGCTATGGCTACACCTTC.

This clonotype has at least ten counts. This chain uses TRBV7-2 with TRBJ1-5; D is undetermined. Deletions cut 8 bases from V and 2 bases from J, with 7 bases between. The CDR3 consists of 12 residues. Germline-derived CDR1 and CDR2 are SGHTA and FQGNSA. The CDR3 sequence: CASGKGNQPQHF. Here the CDR3 DNA reads TGTGCCAGCGGGAAGGGCAATCAGCCCCAGCATTTT. Complete variable domain (other parts from reference TRBV7-2 and TRBJ1-5): GAGVSQSPSNKVTEKGKDVELRCDPISGHTALYWYRQSLGQGLEFLIYFQGNSAPDKSGLPSDRFSAERTGGSVSTLTIQRTQQEDSAVYLCASGKGNQPQHFGDGTRLSIL.

This clonotype turned up a few times. CDR3 sequence reads: CASSQRDRAYEQYF. In DNA form, the CDR3 reads TGCGCCAGCAGCCAACGGGACAGGGCCTACGAGCAGTACTTC. The chain carries TRBV4-1 and TRBJ2-7; 9 nucleotides line up with TRBD1. The germline V gene encodes CDR1 MGHRA and CDR2 YSYEKL. The V and J ends lost 2 bases and 2 bases, in that order; junction bases with no gene match: 1. The CDR3 has 14 amino acids.

This chain joins TRBV15 and TRBJ2-7; 13 nucleotides line up with TRBD2. Germline CDR1 and CDR2: LNHNV and YYDKDF (reference sequence). After removal of 9 bases from V and 6 bases from J, the junction contained 8 bases not matched to a gene. This CDR3 contains 14 residues. CDR3 region: CATASRLAGGEQYF. As DNA, the CDR3 is TGTGCCACTGCGTCTCGACTAGCGGGGGGCGAGCAGTACTTC.

This clonotype was observed at least ten times. This chain joins TRBV12-5 and TRBJ2-7, with TRBD1 matching 8 bases. After removal of 7 bases from V and 3 bases from J, the junction contained 5 bases not matched to a gene. CDR1 and CDR2 (germline): LGHNT, FRNRAP. The CDR3 spans 13 residues. CDR3 sequence: CASAMDRDYEQYF. The CDR3 nucleotides are TGTGCTAGTGCTATGGACAGGGACTACGAGCAGTACTTC.

Details on this clonotype: Being one base from a much bigger clone, this may be a read error. The chain couples TRBV11-2 to TRBJ2-5; no clear D. Per germline, CDR1 SGHAT and CDR2 FQNNGV. The CDR3 consists of 14 residues. The CDR3: CASSFSRAQETKYF. CDR3 bases: TGTGCCAGCAGCTTTAGCCGGGCCCAAGAGACCAAGTACTTC.

This clonotype occurred a few times. V and J are TRBV19 and TRBJ2-7; TRBD1 matches 9 bases. There are 14 residues in the CDR3. V lost 5 bases and J lost 3; bases outside the gene matches: 5. Germline CDR1 and CDR2: LNHDA and SQIVND (reference sequence). The CDR3 DNA is TGTGCCAGTAGTGTACCGGGACAGGGCTACGAGCAGTACTTC. Its translation: CASSVPGQGYEQYF.

This clonotype was seen ten or more times. The rearrangement links TRBV27 to TRBJ1-2, with TRBD1 as a possible D gene (5 bases). This CDR3 has 16 amino acids. Trimming cost V 1 base and J 3 bases, with 15 bases left between them. The V gene's germline CDR1 is MNHEY and CDR2 SMNVEV (reference sequence). The CDR3 here is CASSLLGGGKDYGYTF. The CDR3 DNA follows: TGTGCCAGCAGTTTATTGGGGGGAGGCAAAGACTATGGCTACACCTTC.

The gene calls are TRBV19 and TRBJ1-5; no definite D call. The CDR3 spans 13 residues. Trimming took off 6 bases at V and 3 bases at J, with 9 bases between the two ends. The germline V gene encodes CDR1 LNHDA and CDR2 SQIVND (reference sequence). Here the CDR3 reads CASRETPNQPQHF. CDR3 bases: TGTGCCAGTAGGGAGACACCCAATCAGCCCCAGCATTTT.

The rearrangement links TRBV6-1 to TRBJ1-1; D uncertain. The germline CDR1 and CDR2 sequences are MNHNS and SASEGT. Trimming pared 2 bases from V and 3 bases from J, leaving 13 bases between. CDR3 length: 15 amino acids. Here the CDR3 reads CASSEYFVVDTEAFF. The CDR3 nucleotides read TGTGCCAGCAGTGAATATTTTGTGGTGGACACTGAAGCTTTCTTT.

This clonotype has a count of ten or more. The V call is TRBV20-1, the J call TRBJ2-2; D is perhaps TRBD2 (6 bases). V was pared by 2 bases and J by 1 base, with 11 bases between. Germline V gene data show CDR1 as DFQATT and CDR2 as SNEGSKA (reference sequence). The CDR3 contains 15 residues. CDR3 sequence reads: CSARRVAVNTGELFF. The CDR3 region has the DNA TGCAGTGCTAGAAGAGTAGCGGTGAACACCGGGGAGCTGTTTTTT.

This clonotype showed up many times. The chain has TRBV7-9 and TRBJ2-5; 14 bases align to TRBD2. The CDR3 spans 16 residues. Per the germline V gene, CDR1 is SEHNR and CDR2 is FQNEAQ (reference sequence). V was clipped by 4 bases and J by 1 base; unmatched bases: 2. This CDR3 is CASSSGLAGVQETQYF. Here the CDR3 DNA reads TGTGCCAGCAGCTCGGGACTAGCGGGGGTCCAAGAGACCCAGTACTTC. The full variable domain, rest sourced from reference TRBV7-9 and TRBJ2-5, is DTGVSQNPRHKITKRGQNVTFRCDPISEHNRLYWYRQTLGQGPEFLTYFQNEAQLEKSRLLSDRFSAERPKGSFSTLEIQRTEQGDSAMYLCASSSGLAGVQETQYFGPGTRLLVL.

This clonotype has just a few counts. The chain uses TRBV28 and TRBJ1-2; TRBD1 matches 9 bases. The CDR3 is 14 residues long. The ends lost 4 bases at V and 7 bases at J; junction bases unmatched: 7. Germline V gives CDR1 MDHEN, CDR2 SYDVKM. The CDR3 here is CASSSGQGAVGYTF. CDR3 coding DNA: TGTGCCAGCAGTTCGGGACAGGGAGCGGTTGGCTACACCTTC.

This clonotype was observed at least ten times. The chain has TRBV7-2 and TRBJ1-1; 7 bases are shared with TRBD1. From germline, CDR1 is SGHTA and CDR2 FQGNSA. The CDR3 is 14 amino acids. Trimming took 6 bases from V and 6 from J; bases not matched to a gene: 10. The CDR3 loop is CASRPTGSTAEAFF. DNA for the CDR3: TGTGCCAGCAGGCCGACAGGGTCCACCGCTGAAGCTTTCTTT.

This clonotype was counted between two and nine times. V usage is TRBV6-1 and J usage is TRBJ1-1; D is uncertain. Germline V gene data show CDR1 as MNHNS and CDR2 as SASEGT. The germline V and J ends were trimmed by 4 bases and 4 bases, with 13 bases remaining between them. The CDR3 sequence is 14 residues long. CDR3 DNA sequence: TGTGCCAGCAGTGGAACCTCAGAGAGCACTGAAGCTTTCTTT. Translating it yields CASSGTSESTEAFF.

This clonotype was seen repeatedly, ten times or more. The V gene is TRBV28, the J gene TRBJ1-5, with D possibly being TRBD1 (6 bases). V lost 6 bases, J lost 9 bases, and 21 bases lay in between. This CDR3 spans 15 amino acids. CDR1 and CDR2 from the germline V gene are MDHEN and SYDVKM. The CDR3 protein is CASSGGGVSDPPQHF. The CDR3 region has the DNA TGTGCCAGCAGCGGAGGGGGGGTGTCGGATCCGCCCCAGCATTTT.

This clonotype was detected a few times. The rearrangement links TRBV20-1 to TRBJ2-7; a weak D match, TRBD2 (5 bases). Trimming cost V 2 bases and J 0 bases, with 8 bases left between them. The V gene's germline CDR1 is DFQATT and CDR2 SNEGSKA (reference sequence). CDR3 length: 13 amino acids. In DNA, the CDR3 is TGCAGTGCTAGAACGGGGAGCTCCTACGAGCAGTACTTC. The encoded protein is CSARTGSSYEQYF.

V is TRBV27 and J is TRBJ2-7; D remains ambiguous. Trimming took 5 bases from V and 5 from J, leaving 16 bases between them. Germline V gene lookup returns CDR1 MNHEY and CDR2 SMNVEV (reference sequence). The CDR3 consists of 14 residues. CDR3 nucleotides: TGTGCCAGCAGTACCTACCCCGGGTACCACGAGCAGTACTTC. Its protein is CASSTYPGYHEQYF.

Here the CDR3 reads CASSYPGGIYGYTF. The DNA for the CDR3 is TGTGCCAGCAGCTACCCCGGGGGCATCTATGGCTACACCTTC. The chain combines TRBV13 with TRBJ1-2; D perhaps matches TRBD1 (6 bases). The germline V gene encodes CDR1 PRHDT and CDR2 FYEKMQ (reference sequence). The CDR3 length is 14 residues. Trimming took off 4 bases at V and 4 bases at J, with 13 bases between the two ends.

This clonotype was seen repeatedly, ten times or more. The V gene is TRBV7-9, the J gene TRBJ1-1; D unclear. Looked up from germline, CDR1 is SEHNR and CDR2 is FQNEAQ (reference sequence). The CDR3 consists of 12 residues. The V and J ends lost 1 base and 9 bases respectively, with 9 bases between them. DNA of the CDR3: TGTGCCAGCAGCTTAGGGGCCGGGAAAGCTTTCTTT. Protein sequence: CASSLGAGKAFF. The full variable domain, completed using reference TRBV7-9 and TRBJ1-1, is DTGVSQNPRHKITKRGQNVTFRCDPISEHNRLYWYRQTLGQGPEFLTYFQNEAQLEKSRLLSDRFSAERPKGSFSTLEIQRTEQGDSAMYLCASSLGAGKAFFGQGTRLTVV.

This clonotype was observed many times. The rearrangement links TRBV19 to TRBJ2-2; D not resolved. This CDR3 comprises 12 residues. Germline assignment: CDR1 LNHDA and CDR2 SQIVND (reference sequence). The ends were cut back, 5 bases at V and 7 bases at J, with 8 bases in the middle. For the CDR3, the DNA is TGTGCCAGTAGTCCCAGGAGCGGGGAGCTGTTTTTT. It codes for CASSPRSGELFF.